These T cell receptor beta chains were read from a single sample in a study of T cell responses to AZD1222 COVID-19 vaccine. Assay used: immunoSEQ multiplex PCR; TCRdb lists only in-frame clones, some missing. The sample yields over 85,000 clones, 85% to 90% seen once. The sequencing used peripheral blood, collected on day 0 of AZD1222 vaccination. These receptors were collected from an adult in good health. The CDR3 runs from the conserved cysteine through the conserved F or W. A D gene is named only where the DNA matches it firmly.

CDR3aa,v_gene,d_gene,j_gene
CASSLSQGEANEKLFF,TRBV5-1,.,TRBJ1-4
CATSRDIPGQRNTEAFF,TRBV15,.,TRBJ1-1
CASSFGTDTQYF,TRBV11-2,.,TRBJ2-3
CASRKGGTGGTETQYF,TRBV2,TRBD1,TRBJ2-5
CASSWGGSDSSYNEQFF,TRBV9,TRBD2,TRBJ2-1
CASSPQGASYEQYF,TRBV3-1/TRBV3-2,TRBD1,TRBJ2-7
CASSHRESGMGTEAFF,TRBV7-3,.,TRBJ1-1
CASSLSGAKGYTF,TRBV5-8,.,TRBJ1-2
CASSPGYPSYEQYF,TRBV6-2/TRBV6-3,.,TRBJ2-7
CSVPLGGGLNEQFF,TRBV29-1,.,TRBJ2-1
CASSESRRGYTF,TRBV2,.,TRBJ1-2
CASSWTDRNTEAFF,TRBV6-2/TRBV6-3,.,TRBJ1-1
CASSTSAGTSASREQFF,TRBV9,TRBD2,TRBJ2-1
CAIGQGQETQYF,TRBV10-3,TRBD1,TRBJ2-5
CASSAFQALLSGNTIYF,TRBV9,.,TRBJ1-3
CASSYSGRTDTQYF,TRBV6-2/TRBV6-3,.,TRBJ2-3
CASRPEGDTEAFF,TRBV11-2,.,TRBJ1-1
CASSLGGGGEQYF,TRBV12-3/TRBV12-4,.,TRBJ2-7
CASSLWSGRDTEKLYGYTF,TRBV28,.,TRBJ1-2
CASSEGTGGFYVTEAFF,TRBV6-1,TRBD1,TRBJ1-1
CASSLTGTMSYEQYF,TRBV5-1,.,TRBJ2-7
CASSPAGQGAREQYF,TRBV5-4,TRBD1,TRBJ2-7
CASSPPGGRAIGNEQFF,TRBV7-2,TRBD2,TRBJ2-1
CASSGGQGAREQYF,TRBV9,TRBD1,TRBJ2-7
CASAVEIRSEQFF,TRBV6-5,.,TRBJ2-1
CASSLKGSGSYEQYF,TRBV7-9,.,TRBJ2-7
CSVAPTGDIGYEQYF,TRBV29-1,TRBD1,TRBJ2-7
CASSLGRIKGETQYF,TRBV5-4,.,TRBJ2-5
CAWTITPGQRGYTF,TRBV30,TRBD1,TRBJ1-2
CASSRDTRNSPLHF,TRBV6-6,.,TRBJ1-6
CAGNGGGNTEAFF,TRBV28,.,TRBJ1-1
CASSLAAAALGNTIYF,TRBV7-9,.,TRBJ1-3
CASSQGKSTDTQYF,TRBV4-1,.,TRBJ2-3
CAWRGQGVVSVQETQYF,TRBV30,TRBD1,TRBJ2-5
CASRLPGTGGGYTF,TRBV2,TRBD1,TRBJ1-2
CASSPRTSGSEQYF,TRBV5-1,TRBD2,TRBJ2-7
CASSYRGNQPQHF,TRBV7-3,TRBD1,TRBJ1-5
CASRPGLAGEYEQYF,TRBV6-6,TRBD2,TRBJ2-7
CASSFNRAYGYTF,TRBV28,.,TRBJ1-2
CAWSPRGRIGTEAFF,TRBV30,.,TRBJ1-1
CASSLILEGGTQHF,TRBV7-8,.,TRBJ1-5
CASSQGGQGVGQPQHF,TRBV14,TRBD1,TRBJ1-5
CASSLRPEDNEQFF,TRBV5-1,.,TRBJ2-1
CASSEIGNGVAGGHEQYF,TRBV6-1,TRBD2,TRBJ2-7
CASQQRYPETQYF,TRBV2,.,TRBJ2-5
CASSADLSGELFF,TRBV9,.,TRBJ2-2
CASRLRDTRADTQYF,TRBV3-1/TRBV3-2,.,TRBJ2-3